Presented here are 18 T cell receptor beta chains from one specimen sequenced in a study of identical twins. One entry per CDR3 protein results from TCRdb running MiXCR on the 5' RACE reads. Of approximately 690,000 distinct CDR3 sequences detected, 6.1% appear once; the ten largest clones hold around 2%. Input material: naive T cells sorted from blood. The receptors originated from a man in his late teens or twenties in good health.

The chain couples TRBV5-1 to TRBJ2-5, with a tentative D call TRBD1 (6 bases). This CDR3 region has 15 residues. CDR1 is SGHRS, CDR2 YFSETQ, per germline. V was clipped by 4 bases and J by 4 bases, with 17 bases between them. The CDR3 DNA follows: TGCGCCAGCAGCCTCCGGGACACACAAATAGAGACCCAGTACTTC. Translation: CASSLRDTQIETQYF. The complete variable domain, with remaining parts taken from reference TRBV5-1 and TRBJ2-5, reads KAGVTQTPRYLIKTRGQQVTLSCSPISGHRSVSWYQQTPGQGLQFLFEYFSETQRNKGNFPGRFSGRQFSNSRSEMNVSTLELGDSALYLCASSLRDTQIETQYFGPGTRLLVL.

This clonotype was seen a few times. This sequence joins TRBV12-3 or TRBV12-4 and TRBJ1-6; tentatively, D is TRBD1 (6 bases). V was clipped by 3 bases and J by 4 bases, with 10 bases between them. The CDR3 spans 15 residues. The CDR3, as DNA: TGTGCCAGCAGTTTGACAGGACCGTATAATTCACCCCTCCACTTT. Encoded protein: CASSLTGPYNSPLHF.

The sample holds many counts of this clonotype. This chain joins TRBV14 and TRBJ2-1; 9 bases fit TRBD2. Germline V CDR1 and CDR2: SGHDN, FVKESK. The CDR3 contains 17 residues. The V gene end was trimmed by 0 bases and the J gene end by 3 bases; junction bases not matched to a gene: 6. The CDR3: CASSQEASGNFYNEQFF. In nucleotides, the CDR3 is TGTGCCAGCAGCCAAGAAGCTAGCGGGAACTTCTACAATGAGCAGTTCTTC.

The gene calls are TRBV6-1 and TRBJ2-1; D may be TRBD1 (5 bases). Germline CDR1 reads MNHNS; CDR2 reads SASEGT. This CDR3 contains 13 residues. V lost 3 bases and J lost 4, with 7 bases in between. CDR3 sequence reads: CASSDREYNEQFF. CDR3 coding DNA: TGTGCCAGCAGTGACAGGGAATACAATGAGCAGTTCTTC.

The chain has TRBV14 and TRBJ1-2; the D is unclear. The CDR3 sequence is 13 residues long. CDR1 SGHDN and CDR2 FVKESK come from the germline V gene. V was shortened by 1 base and J by 2 bases, with 5 bases between the two germline ends. This chain's CDR3 is CASSQAINYGYTF. The DNA for the CDR3 is TGTGCCAGCAGCCAAGCAATAAACTATGGCTACACCTTC. The full variable domain, its missing parts supplied by reference TRBV14 and TRBJ1-2, is EAGVTQFPSHSVIEKGQTVTLRCDPISGHDNLYWYRRVMGKEIKFLLHFVKESKQDESGMPNNRFLAERTGGTYSTLKVQPAELEDSGVYFCASSQAINYGYTFGSGTRLTVV.

The chain is built from TRBV5-1 and TRBJ2-5, with a tentative D call TRBD1 (6 bases). Trimming stripped 0 bases from V and 2 bases from J, with 11 bases between. There are 15 residues in the CDR3. Germline V gene data show CDR1 as SGHRS and CDR2 as YFSETQ. The CDR3 sequence: CASSLDTGRQETQYF. CDR3 coding DNA: TGCGCCAGCAGCTTGGACACAGGGCGACAAGAGACCCAGTACTTC.

This clonotype was counted at least ten times. The V and J genes are TRBV3-1 and TRBJ2-1; possibly TRBD1 or TRBD2 for D (5 bases each). The CDR3 runs to 15 residues. The germline V and J ends were trimmed by 3 bases and 5 bases, with 14 bases remaining between them. Germline CDR1 and CDR2: LGHDT and YNNKEL (reference sequence). The CDR3 region is CASSHRDGRHNEQFF. The CDR3, as DNA: TGTGCCAGCAGCCACCGGGACGGCCGACACAATGAGCAGTTCTTC.

This clonotype was observed at least ten times. The chain couples TRBV6-1 to TRBJ1-1; D gene unclear. The CDR3 consists of 13 residues. The germline gives CDR1 MNHNS, CDR2 SASEGT. The V end lost 1 base, the J end lost 11 bases, and 14 bases lay between the germline ends. CDR3 nucleotides: TGTGCCAGCAGTGAAGTTAACAGTGCGAAGGCTTTCTTT. It specifies CASSEVNSAKAFF.

The CDR3 DNA follows: TGTGCTAGTGGTTTCGTCCCGGTTCTAGCGGATGGGGTATCTAGCACAGATACGCAGTATTTT. This sequence encodes CASGFVPVLADGVSSTDTQYF. This chain uses TRBV12-5 with TRBJ2-3; 7 bases are shared with TRBD2. Trimming cost V 3 bases and J 0 bases; bases outside gene matches: 21. The CDR3 is made up of 21 amino acids. The V gene's germline CDR1 is LGHNT and CDR2 FRNRAP. Based on the CDR3 plus reference TRBV12-5 and TRBJ2-3, the full variable domain is DARVTQTPRHKVTEMGQEVTMRCQPILGHNTVFWYRQTMMQGLELLAYFRNRAPLDDSGMPKDRFSAEMPDATLATLKIQPSEPRDSAVYFCASGFVPVLADGVSSTDTQYFGPGTRLTVL.

This clonotype was found many times. As DNA, the CDR3 is TGTGCCAGCACTTCTGGAAACACCATATATTTT. Residues: CASTSGNTIYF. The chain has TRBV6-5 and TRBJ1-3; D remains ambiguous. This CDR3 has 11 amino acids. Trimming pared 7 bases from V and 1 base from J, leaving 2 bases between. CDR1 and CDR2 from the germline V gene are MNHEY and SVGAGI.

This clonotype was observed at least ten times. The rearrangement links TRBV5-5 to TRBJ2-1; 7 bases match TRBD1. The CDR3 is 15 amino acids. V gave up 2 bases and J gave up 3 bases; unmatched junction bases: 5. Germline assignment: CDR1 SGHKS and CDR2 YYEKEE (reference sequence). The CDR3, as DNA: TGTGCCAGCAGCTTCAGGGACAGAAACTACAATGAGCAGTTCTTC. It specifies CASSFRDRNYNEQFF. The variable domain in full, completed from reference TRBV5-5 and TRBJ2-1, reads DAGVTQSPTHLIKTRGQQVTLRCSPISGHKSVSWYQQVLGQGPQFIFQYYEKEERGRGNFPDRFSARQFPNYSSELNVNALLLGDSALYLCASSFRDRNYNEQFFGPGTRLTVL.

This clonotype was seen at least ten times. V and J are TRBV19 and TRBJ2-1; D ambiguous. V was cut by 4 bases and J by 0 bases, with 10 bases left in between. The CDR3 runs to 15 residues. Germline CDR1 LNHDA, CDR2 SQIVND (reference sequence). CDR3 loop: CASSTVPGSYNEQFF. The CDR3 DNA is TGTGCCAGTAGTACTGTCCCAGGCTCCTACAATGAGCAGTTCTTC.

The V gene is TRBV27, the J gene TRBJ2-1; D is possibly TRBD2 (5 bases). The V and J ends lost 5 bases and 3 bases respectively, with 14 bases between them. This CDR3 is 15 amino acids long. The germline gives CDR1 MNHEY, CDR2 SMNVEV (reference sequence). The CDR3 protein is CASSPRAHGYNEQFF. The CDR3 region has the DNA TGTGCCAGCAGTCCGAGGGCGCACGGCTACAATGAGCAGTTCTTC.

This clonotype was seen ten or more times. The chain has TRBV7-9 and TRBJ1-3, with no clear D. Germline V gene lookup returns CDR1 SEHNR and CDR2 FQNEAQ (reference sequence). The CDR3 loop spans 15 amino acids. V was trimmed by 4 bases and J by 2 bases, leaving 12 bases between them. The CDR3 DNA sequence: TGTGCCAGCAGCTCGTCAAATAGAGCTGGAAACACCATATATTTT. It specifies CASSSSNRAGNTIYF. Based on the CDR3 plus reference TRBV7-9 and TRBJ1-3, the full variable domain is DTGVSQNPRHKITKRGQNVTFRCDPISEHNRLYWYRQTLGQGPEFLTYFQNEAQLEKSRLLSDRFSAERPKGSFSTLEIQRTEQGDSAMYLCASSSSNRAGNTIYFGEGSWLTVV.

This clonotype was observed at least ten times. CDR3 nucleotides: TGCGCCAGCAGCCCCGGACAGACCGACCGTAGGGAGACCCAGTACTTC. Protein product: CASSPGQTDRRETQYF. The chain is built from TRBV5-1 and TRBJ2-5; tentative D call: TRBD1 (6 bases). V gave up 4 bases and J gave up 5 bases, with 21 bases separating them. The germline V gene has CDR1 SGHRS and CDR2 YFSETQ. CDR3 length equals 16 residues.

This clonotype was observed many times. The rearrangement links TRBV12-3 or TRBV12-4 to TRBJ2-2; unclear D gene. The CDR3 consists of 13 residues. Trimming took 5 bases from V and 6 from J, leaving 10 bases between them. This CDR3 reads CASSPGAAGELFF. The CDR3, as DNA: TGTGCCAGCAGTCCCGGAGCCGCCGGGGAGCTGTTTTTT.

This clonotype was counted a few times. This chain links TRBV5-1 with TRBJ2-5, with 9 bases aligning to TRBD1. Looked up from germline, CDR1 is SGHRS and CDR2 is YFSETQ. This CDR3 is built from 15 residues. With V trimmed by 4 bases and J by 5 bases, 9 bases remained unmatched. The CDR3 sequence: CASSPRTGEVETQYF. DNA of the CDR3: TGCGCCAGCAGCCCACGGACAGGGGAGGTGGAGACCCAGTACTTC.

This clonotype was seen ten or more times. The chain joins TRBV20-1 to TRBJ2-1; 7 nucleotides align to TRBD1. Germline CDR1 is DFQATT and CDR2 is SNEGSKA (reference sequence). V was clipped by 5 bases and J by 5 bases; unmatched bases: 15. CDR3 length equals 16 residues. This chain's CDR3 is CSAPKRPGTDHNEQFF. The CDR3 coding sequence is TGCAGTGCTCCCAAACGTCCCGGGACAGACCACAATGAGCAGTTCTTC.